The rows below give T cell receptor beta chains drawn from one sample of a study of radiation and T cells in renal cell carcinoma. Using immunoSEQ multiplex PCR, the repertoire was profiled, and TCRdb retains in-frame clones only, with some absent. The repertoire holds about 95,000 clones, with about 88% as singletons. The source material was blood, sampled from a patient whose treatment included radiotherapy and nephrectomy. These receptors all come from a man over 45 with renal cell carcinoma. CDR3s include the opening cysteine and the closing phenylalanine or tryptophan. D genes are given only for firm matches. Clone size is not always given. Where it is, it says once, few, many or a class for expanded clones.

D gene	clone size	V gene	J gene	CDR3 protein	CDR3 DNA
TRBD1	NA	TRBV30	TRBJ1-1	CAWSGAWTGSVNTEAFF	TGTGCCTGGAGTGGGGCCTGGACAGGGTCGGTGAACACTGAAGCTTTCTTT
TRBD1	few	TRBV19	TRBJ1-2	CASSIPQGGYYGYTF	TGTGCCAGTAGTATTCCTCAGGGGGGATACTATGGCTACACCTTC
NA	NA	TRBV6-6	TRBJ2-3	CASSPGAGLTDTQYF	TGTGCCAGCAGCCCAGGGGCCGGTCTAACAGATACGCAGTATTTT
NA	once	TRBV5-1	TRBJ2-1	CASSLGAVNGFEQFF	TGCGCCAGCAGCTTGGGCGCAGTTAATGGGTTTGAGCAGTTCTTC
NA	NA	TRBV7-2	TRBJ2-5	CASSLVAGWETQYF	TGTGCCAGCAGCTTAGTTGCGGGATGGGAGACCCAGTACTTC
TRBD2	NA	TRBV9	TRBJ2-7	CASSRGTSGDSYEQYF	TGTGCCAGCAGCAGAGGCACTAGCGGGGATTCCTACGAGCAGTACTTC
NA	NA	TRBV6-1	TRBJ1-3	CASSEHVYSGNTIYF	TGTGCCAGCAGTGAACATGTGTACAGTGGAAACACCATATATTTT
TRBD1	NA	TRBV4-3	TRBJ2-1	CASSQDTGGSYNEQFF	TGCGCCAGCAGCCAAGATACAGGGGGCTCCTACAATGAGCAGTTCTTC
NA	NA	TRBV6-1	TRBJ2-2	CASSWGARGGELFF	TGTGCCAGCTCGTGGGGGGCGCGCGGCGGGGAGCTGTTTTTT
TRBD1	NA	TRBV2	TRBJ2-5	CASSESAQGVRETQYF	TGTGCCAGCAGTGAATCGGCACAGGGGGTTCGAGAGACCCAGTACTTC
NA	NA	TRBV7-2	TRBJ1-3	CASSPSGGGRGNTIYF	TGTGCCAGCAGCCCAAGCGGTGGAGGGAGAGGAAACACCATATATTTT
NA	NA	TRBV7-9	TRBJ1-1	CASSRTGIEAFF	TGTGCCAGCAGCCGGACCGGGATTGAAGCTTTCTTT
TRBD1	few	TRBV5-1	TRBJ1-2	CASGGQGASGYTF	TGCGCCAGCGGGGGACAGGGAGCATCTGGCTACACCTTC
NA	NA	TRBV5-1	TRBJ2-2	CASSLVGSNTGELFF	TGCGCCAGCAGCTTGGTGGGCTCCAACACCGGGGAGCTGTTTTTT
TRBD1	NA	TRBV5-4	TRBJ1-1	CASSLGQGSTEAFF	TGTGCCAGCAGCTTGGGACAGGGGAGCACTGAAGCTTTCTTT
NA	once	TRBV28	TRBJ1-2	CASSLWGGGYTF	TGTGCCAGCAGTTTATGGGGAGGGGGCTACACCTTC
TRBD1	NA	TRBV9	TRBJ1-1	CASSGGQGGAFF	TGTGCCAGCAGCGGGGGACAGGGGGGAGCTTTCTTT
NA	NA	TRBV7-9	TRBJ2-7	CASSFSIRDTWSYEQYF	TGTGCCAGCAGCTTCAGCATCCGGGACACCTGGTCCTACGAGCAGTACTTC
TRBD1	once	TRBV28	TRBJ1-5	CASSPGQENQPQHF	TGTGCCAGCAGTCCAGGACAGGAGAATCAGCCCCAGCATTTT
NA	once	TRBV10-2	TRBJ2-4	CASSEIAKNIQYF	TGCGCCAGCAGTGAGATAGCCAAAAACATTCAGTACTTC
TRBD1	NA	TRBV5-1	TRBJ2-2	CASSLQALGQYTGELFF	TGCGCCAGCAGCTTGCAGGCTTTGGGACAGTACACCGGGGAGCTGTTTTTT
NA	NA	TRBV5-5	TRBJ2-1	CASSPWGGNEQFF	TGTGCCAGCAGCCCCTGGGGCGGCAATGAGCAGTTCTTC
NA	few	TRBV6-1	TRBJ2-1	CASIRGALIYNEQFF	TGTGCCAGCATCCGGGGGGCCCTAATCTACAATGAGCAGTTCTTC
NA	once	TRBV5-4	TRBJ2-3	CASSHDWGTDTQYF	TGTGCCAGCAGCCATGATTGGGGCACAGATACGCAGTATTTT
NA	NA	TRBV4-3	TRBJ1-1	CASSQDATDEAFF	TGCGCCAGCAGCCAAGATGCTACAGACGAAGCTTTCTTT
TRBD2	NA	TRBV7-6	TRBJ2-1	CATRGGYGEQFF	TGTGCCACCCGGGGGGGCTATGGAGAGCAGTTCTTC
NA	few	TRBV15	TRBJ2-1	CATSRDMNNEQFF	TGTGCCACCAGCAGGGACATGAACAATGAGCAGTTCTTC
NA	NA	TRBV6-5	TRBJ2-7	CASSPRVGFSYEQYF	TGTGCCAGCAGTCCTCGCGTTGGTTTCTCCTACGAGCAGTACTTC
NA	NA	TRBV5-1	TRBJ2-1	CASSLSAGTTHEQFF	TGCGCCAGCAGCTTGAGTGCGGGAACTACTCATGAGCAGTTCTTC
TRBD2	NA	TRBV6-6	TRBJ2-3	CASSYSGLVPDTQYF	TGTGCCAGCAGTTACTCGGGACTAGTCCCAGATACGCAGTATTTT
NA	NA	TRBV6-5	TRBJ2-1	CASSYGEGNEQFF	TGTGCCAGCAGTTACGGGGAAGGGAATGAGCAGTTCTTC
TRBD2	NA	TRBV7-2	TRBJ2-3	CASSLGPLAGVSTDTQYF	TGTGCCAGCAGCTTAGGCCCATTAGCGGGGGTGAGCACAGATACGCAGTATTTT
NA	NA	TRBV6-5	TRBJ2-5	CASSGLGGETQYF	TGTGCCAGCAGTGGACTTGGTGGGGAGACCCAGTACTTC
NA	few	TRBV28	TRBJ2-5	CASRTGSLGETQYF	TGTGCCAGCAGGACCGGGTCCCTGGGAGAGACCCAGTACTTC
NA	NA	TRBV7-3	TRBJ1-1	CASSLLENTEAFF	TGTGCCAGCAGCTTATTGGAGAACACTGAAGCTTTCTTT
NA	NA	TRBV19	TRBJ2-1	CASSVLAYSHNEQFF	TGTGCCAGTAGCGTACTAGCTTACTCTCACAATGAGCAGTTCTTC
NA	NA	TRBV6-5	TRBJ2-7	CASSYSRGRSSYEQYF	TGTGCCAGCAGTTACAGCAGGGGAAGGAGCTCCTACGAGCAGTACTTC
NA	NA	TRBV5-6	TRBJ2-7	CASSLSEAGEREQYF	TGTGCCAGCAGCTTGAGCGAGGCAGGGGAACGCGAGCAGTACTTC